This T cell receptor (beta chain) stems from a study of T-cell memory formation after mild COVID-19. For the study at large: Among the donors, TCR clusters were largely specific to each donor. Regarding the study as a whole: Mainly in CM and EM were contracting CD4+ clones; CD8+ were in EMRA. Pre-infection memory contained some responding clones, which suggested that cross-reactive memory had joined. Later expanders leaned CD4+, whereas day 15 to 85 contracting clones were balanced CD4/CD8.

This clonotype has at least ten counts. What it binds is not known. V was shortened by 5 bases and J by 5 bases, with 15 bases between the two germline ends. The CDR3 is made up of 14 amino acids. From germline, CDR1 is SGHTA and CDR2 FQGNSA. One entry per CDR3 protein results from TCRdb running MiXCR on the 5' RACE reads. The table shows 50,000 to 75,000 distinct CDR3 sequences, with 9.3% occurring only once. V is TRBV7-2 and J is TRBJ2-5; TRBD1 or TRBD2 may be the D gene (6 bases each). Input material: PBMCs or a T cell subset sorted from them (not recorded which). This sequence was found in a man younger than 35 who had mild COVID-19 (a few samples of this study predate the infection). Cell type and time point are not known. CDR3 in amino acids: CASSGGPTGETQYF. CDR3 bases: TGTGCCAGCAGCGGGGGGCCCACGGGGGAGACCCAGTACTTC.